This T cell receptor beta chain emerged from a study of early stage breast cancer tumors. Study-level findings and limits: Unsorted bulk genomic DNA sequencing lacked pairing and functional marker data. Compared with adjacent normal breast tissue, tumors showed roughly 2.5-fold greater T cell density and higher clonality. Commonly generated sequences made up most enriched TCRB sequences shared between patients.

The repertoire was sequenced with immunoSEQ multiplex PCR; TCRdb's copy has only in-frame clones and lacks some. Counted here are just over 70,000 clones, 65% to 85% occurring once; the ten biggest clones make up approximately 3.7%. Comments on this clone: Its cognate antigen is unknown.

This sequence was found in a person in their sixties or seventies with breast cancer. Sequenced material: blood.

The CDR3 loop is CASNPFRRAGTEAFF. CDR3 coding DNA: TGTGCCAGTAATCCGTTTCGAAGGGCAGGCACTGAAGCTTTCTTT. The gene calls are TRBV19 and TRBJ1-1; D not resolved. CDR1 is LNHDA, CDR2 SQIVND, per germline (reference sequence). CDR3 length: 15 amino acids. Trimming removed 7 bases from V and 4 bases from J, with 19 bases in between.